This T cell receptor (beta chain) was identified in a study of blood T cell repertoires in COVID-19. About the study: Samples taken during acute and convalescent COVID-19 were collected in the United States, Italy and Spain.

Using immunoSEQ multiplex PCR, the repertoire was profiled, and TCRdb retains in-frame clones only, with some absent. Among about 120,000 clones listed, approximately 80% were seen once. Per the germline V gene, CDR1 is SEHNR and CDR2 is FQNEAQ (reference sequence). Trimming at V came to 6 bases and at J to 0 bases, leaving 3 bases not matched to a gene. This CDR3 region has 15 residues. This rearrangement joins TRBV7-9 to TRBJ1-1; 11 nucleotides line up with TRBD1. The sample taken for sequencing was peripheral blood. The sequence was collected from a human donor in a cohort sampled during active COVID-19. The chain's CDR3 is CASRPGQGVNTEAFF. Written as DNA, the CDR3 is TGTGCCAGCAGACCGGGACAGGGGGTGAACACTGAAGCTTTCTTT.